The 28 T cell receptor beta chains reported below all come from one sample, sequenced in a study of sequential checkpoint blockade in melanoma (dated 2019 in TCRdb). Reading the label with the study, this specimen's treatment or condition is: randomized to nivolumab then ipilimumab (arm A) or the reverse (arm B). The library relied on the immunoSEQ multiplex PCR assay. Sourced from immuneACCESS, this table was stored by TCRdb with only in-frame sequences that have V and J called. A share of the clones is absent; for the studies checked, an unresolved V gene accounts for under half, and the remainder has no known explanation. Recorded for this sample are thousands of clones; roughly 90% of them occurred a single time. The ten largest clones add up to about 14% of the sample. The sequenced sample was CD8+ T cells sorted from blood (inferred from file names), obtained from a patient given nivolumab and ipilimumab in sequence. These receptors were collected from a human donor with melanoma.

The genes are TRBV28 and TRBJ2-7; 11 bases align to TRBD2. The V gene end was trimmed by 8 bases and the J gene end by 4 bases; junction bases not matched to a gene: 4. There are 13 residues in the CDR3. Germline values: CDR1 MDHEN, CDR2 SYDVKM. CDR3 coding DNA: TGTGCCAGCCGGGGACTAGCGGAATACGAGCAGTACTTC. It yields the protein CASRGLAEYEQYF. Looking up the rest from reference TRBV28 and TRBJ2-7 gives the full variable domain: DVKVTQSSRYLVKRTGEKVFLECVQDMDHENMFWYRQDPGLGLRLIYFSYDVKMKEKGDIPEGYSVSREKKERFSLILESASTNQTSMYLCASRGLAEYEQYFGPGTRLTVT.

The chain carries TRBV7-8 and TRBJ2-7; 11 nucleotides align to TRBD2. The trim removed 2 bases at V and 2 bases at J, leaving 5 bases unmatched. The CDR3 spans 16 residues. CDR1 is SGHVS and CDR2 is FQNEAQ in the germline V gene. The CDR3 reads CASSLFSTSGTYEQYF. The DNA for the CDR3 is TGTGCCAGCAGCTTATTTTCGACTAGCGGGACCTACGAGCAGTACTTC.

The V and J genes are TRBV6-5 and TRBJ1-1; 9 bases line up with TRBD1. There are 15 residues in the CDR3. The V gene's germline CDR1 is MNHEY and CDR2 SVGAGI. V lost 4 bases, J lost 4 bases, and 7 bases stayed unmatched. The DNA of the CDR3 is TGTGCCAGCAGTTCTACAGGGGGCTTTACCACTGAAGCTTTCTTT. Its protein is CASSSTGGFTTEAFF.

This chain links TRBV4-1 with TRBJ1-5; unclear D gene. The CDR3 runs to 15 residues. V was clipped by 0 bases and J by 6 bases, with 12 bases between them. The germline V gene has CDR1 MGHRA and CDR2 YSYEKL. The CDR3 region has the DNA TGCGCCAGCAGCCAAGATCCCGGGGTGTCTCAGCCCCAGCATTTT. Its protein product is CASSQDPGVSQPQHF.

The chain employs TRBV11-3 and TRBJ1-1; D is ambiguous. CDR1 is SGHNT, CDR2 YENEEA, per germline. The ends were cut back, 6 bases at V and 1 base at J, with 9 bases in the middle. The CDR3 contains 13 residues. The CDR3 nucleotides read TGTGCCAGCAGTAAACACGAGAACACTGAAGCTTTCTTT. Amino acids: CASSKHENTEAFF.

The chain has TRBV19 and TRBJ2-2; unclear D gene. Germline-derived CDR1 and CDR2 are LNHDA and SQIVND (reference sequence). V was shortened by 8 bases and J by 2 bases, with 3 bases between the two germline ends. The CDR3 length is 11 residues. The CDR3 bases are TGTGCCAGTTATAACACCGGGGAGCTGTTTTTT. Protein product: CASYNTGELFF.

The V and J genes are TRBV15 and TRBJ1-1; D is possibly TRBD1 (6 bases). Germline V gives CDR1 LNHNV, CDR2 YYDKDF (reference sequence). The CDR3 is 16 amino acids. The V end lost 5 bases, the J end lost 11 bases, and 27 bases lay between the germline ends. CDR3: CATSLTPAGTTLGAFF. The DNA of the CDR3 is TGTGCCACCAGCTTAACGCCAGCCGGGACAACATTGGGGGCTTTCTTT.

This CDR3 reads CASSTSPGQGTTEAFF. The CDR3 bases are TGCGCCAGCAGCACTTCCCCGGGACAGGGAACCACTGAAGCTTTCTTT. The gene calls are TRBV5-1 and TRBJ1-1; 9 bases match TRBD1. The CDR3 is 16 residues long. With V trimmed by 4 bases and J by 4 bases, 11 bases remained unmatched. CDR1 SGHRS and CDR2 YFSETQ come from the germline V gene.

V is TRBV27 and J is TRBJ1-1; TRBD1 might be the D (6 bases). The CDR3 totals 17 residues. CDR1 and CDR2 (germline): MNHEY, SMNVEV (reference sequence). With 8 bases removed from V and 1 base from J, the gap between germline ends came to 23 bases. The CDR3 region is CASQKKTGHPPNTEAFF. The CDR3 DNA reads TGTGCCAGCCAAAAAAAAACAGGGCACCCACCGAACACTGAAGCTTTCTTT.

V and J are TRBV29-1 and TRBJ1-2, with 8 nucleotides matching TRBD1. CDR1 SQVTM and CDR2 ANQGSEA come from the germline V gene. The CDR3 is made up of 14 amino acids. V dropped 1 base and J dropped 3; count of bases not matched to a gene: 4. For the CDR3, the DNA is TGCAGCGTTGAAGGGACAGGGAAAGACTATGGCTACACCTTC. The encoded protein is CSVEGTGKDYGYTF. Drawing the rest from reference TRBV29-1 and TRBJ1-2, the complete variable domain is SAVISQKPSRDICQRGTSLTIQCQVDSQVTMMFWYRQQPGQSLTLIATANQGSEATYESGFVIDKFPISRPNLTFSTLTVSNMSPEDSSIYLCSVEGTGKDYGYTFGSGTRLTVV.

The rearrangement joins TRBV6-4 to TRBJ1-2; 7 bases align to TRBD1. The germline V gene has CDR1 MRHNA and CDR2 SNTAGT. The ends lost 6 bases at V and 6 bases at J; junction bases unmatched: 4. The CDR3 runs 12 residues. The CDR3 coding sequence is TGTGCCAGCAGCTACAGGGGTAATGGCTACACCTTC. As protein: CASSYRGNGYTF.

The chain carries TRBV30 and TRBJ1-1; D ambiguous. V was pared by 3 bases and J by 4 bases, with 15 bases between. The CDR3 has 14 amino acids. Germline lookup yields CDR1 GTSNPN and CDR2 SVGIG (reference sequence). This CDR3 reads CAWRTPTGSTEAFF. Written as DNA, the CDR3 is TGTGCCTGGAGGACTCCCACTGGGTCCACTGAAGCTTTCTTT.

This clone showed up just once. The gene calls are TRBV19 and TRBJ2-7, with TRBD2 identical over 8 bases. V lost 7 bases, J lost 6 bases, and 14 bases stayed unmatched. Germline V gives CDR1 LNHDA, CDR2 SQIVND (reference sequence). This CDR3 is built from 15 residues. CDR3 coding DNA: TGTGCCAGTACACCCCCGGGACTAGGAGGCTCCGAGCAGTACTTC. Protein product: CASTPPGLGGSEQYF.

The gene calls are TRBV9 and TRBJ1-5; 8 bases are a match to TRBD1. The V gene's germline CDR1 is SGDLS and CDR2 YYNGEE. This CDR3 is built from 15 residues. With 3 bases clipped from V and 1 base from J, the junction kept 3 bases outside the gene matches. The CDR3 DNA follows: TGTGCCAGCAGCGAGGGACAGGCAAGCAATCAGCCCCAGCATTTT. Translation gives CASSEGQASNQPQHF.

Worth noting for this clone: In the same sample, other DNA sequences code for this CDR3. The V call is TRBV5-4, the J call TRBJ1-1; the D is unclear. CDR1 is SGHNT and CDR2 is YYREEE in the germline V gene (reference sequence). The CDR3 contains 14 residues. V dropped 4 bases and J dropped 8 bases, with 18 bases sitting between them. CDR3 in DNA: TGTGCCAGCAGCGTCCGTTATGTGGCCGGGGAAGCTTTCTTT. Amino acids: CASSVRYVAGEAFF.

The chain links TRBV7-9 to TRBJ2-7; D is uncertain. The CDR3 has 11 residues. The V end was cut by 8 bases, the J end by 4 bases, with 9 bases between. Germline V gene sequence: CDR1 SEHNR, CDR2 FQNEAQ (reference sequence). The CDR3 region has the DNA TGTGCCAGCGTAGGAGATTACGAGCAGTACTTC. Encoded protein: CASVGDYEQYF.

This clone has a single count. The CDR3 loop reads CASRRQGARWGAFF. The DNA of the CDR3 is TGTGCCAGCAGACGACAGGGGGCGAGGTGGGGCGCTTTCTTT. The V and J genes are TRBV2 and TRBJ1-1; 10 bases align to TRBD1. The CDR3 runs to 14 residues. Germline V gene lookup returns CDR1 SNHLY and CDR2 FYNNEI. V lost 6 bases to trimming and J lost 11 bases; unmatched junction nucleotides: 12. Looking up the rest from reference TRBV2 and TRBJ1-1 gives the full variable domain: EPEVTQTPSHQVTQMGQEVILRCVPISNHLYFYWYRQILGQKVEFLVSFYNNEISEKSEIFDDQFSVERPDGSNFTLKIRSTKLEDSAMYFCASRRQGARWGAFFGQGTRLTVV.

The chain couples TRBV28 to TRBJ1-5, with 9 bases lining up with TRBD1. Germline lookup yields CDR1 MDHEN and CDR2 SYDVKM. V was clipped by 5 bases and J by 7 bases; unmatched bases: 9. The CDR3 is 15 residues long. The CDR3 spells CASSPPGQGWQPQHF. Written as DNA, the CDR3 is TGTGCCAGCAGTCCTCCGGGACAGGGATGGCAGCCCCAGCATTTT.

This clone appeared a few times. V gene TRBV4-1 combines with J gene TRBJ1-4; the D gene is possibly TRBD1 (5 bases). Germline V CDR1 and CDR2: MGHRA, YSYEKL. This CDR3 has 15 amino acids. With 1 base removed from V and 5 bases from J, the gap between germline ends came to 11 bases. The CDR3 sequence is CASSQAVGHNEKLFF. CDR3 nucleotides: TGCGCCAGCAGCCAAGCCGTGGGGCACAATGAAAAACTGTTTTTT.

The CDR3 nucleotides read TGTGCCAGCAGCTTAGACCGCGGAACGGGAGAGCAGTACGTC. Translation: CASSLDRGTGEQYV. The V call is TRBV11-3, the J call TRBJ2-7; a weak D match, TRBD2 (5 bases). Looked up from germline, CDR1 is SGHNT and CDR2 is YENEEA. This CDR3 has 14 amino acids. Trimming removed 0 bases from V and 7 bases from J, with 13 bases in between.

This clone was detected only once. CDR3: CASSFPGSYEQYF. The CDR3 DNA reads TGTGCCAGCAGCTTCCCAGGCTCCTACGAGCAGTACTTC. The chain is built from TRBV7-9 and TRBJ2-7, with D unresolved. The V gene lost 3 bases and the J gene lost 0 bases, with 6 bases spanning the gap. The germline V gene encodes CDR1 SEHNR and CDR2 FQNEAQ (reference sequence). The CDR3 is made up of 13 amino acids.

The chain joins TRBV4-1 to TRBJ2-2; 13 nucleotides line up with TRBD2. Germline V gene data show CDR1 as MGHRA and CDR2 as YSYEKL. Trimming removed 4 bases from V and 2 bases from J; junction bases left unmatched: 4. The CDR3 is 17 amino acids. DNA of the CDR3: TGCGCCAGCAGCCTGGGACTAGCGGGGCAAAACACCGGGGAGCTGTTTTTT. Its translation is CASSLGLAGQNTGELFF.

The chain combines TRBV27 with TRBJ1-1; 10 bases are shared with TRBD1. In germline, CDR1 is MNHEY, CDR2 SMNVEV (reference sequence). This CDR3 contains 18 residues. V lost 2 bases, J lost 0 bases, and 9 bases stayed unmatched. In nucleotides, the CDR3 is TGTGCCAGCAGTTTAGAGGGACAGGGGTTGGGCATGAACACTGAAGCTTTCTTT. Its protein product is CASSLEGQGLGMNTEAFF.

The J gene is TRBJ2-7, the V gene TRBV11-2, with D possibly matching TRBD1 (7 bases). The CDR3 runs to 13 residues. CDR1 and CDR2 from the germline V gene are SGHAT and FQNNGV. V lost 5 bases and J 3 bases, leaving 11 bases between the germline ends. The chain's CDR3 is CASSGGTVYEQYF. CDR3 coding DNA: TGTGCCAGCAGCGGCGGGACAGTCTACGAGCAGTACTTC.

The genes are TRBV7-9 and TRBJ1-3, with 7 bases identical to TRBD1. The CDR3 loop spans 18 amino acids. The V gene end was trimmed by 4 bases and the J gene end by 7 bases; junction bases not matched to a gene: 19. The germline CDR1 and CDR2 sequences are SEHNR and FQNEAQ (reference sequence). The CDR3 bases are TGTGCCAGCAGCTCTAAACATCAGGGGGTGGGCAGACGTAACACCATATATTTT. Protein sequence: CASSSKHQGVGRRNTIYF. Drawing the rest from reference TRBV7-9 and TRBJ1-3, the complete variable domain is DTGVSQNPRHKITKRGQNVTFRCDPISEHNRLYWYRQTLGQGPEFLTYFQNEAQLEKSRLLSDRFSAERPKGSFSTLEIQRTEQGDSAMYLCASSSKHQGVGRRNTIYFGEGSWLTVV.

This chain links TRBV4-1 with TRBJ2-7, with TRBD2 identical over 11 bases. The CDR3 is 15 residues long. V lost 0 bases to trimming and J lost 7 bases; unmatched junction nucleotides: 5. Per germline, CDR1 MGHRA and CDR2 YSYEKL. The CDR3 DNA follows: TGCGCCAGCAGCCAAGATCTTAGCGGGAGGGTTGAGCAGTACGTC. Translation: CASSQDLSGRVEQYV.

This clone was observed a single time. This rearrangement joins TRBV29-1 to TRBJ2-7; 7 positions agree with TRBD2. V lost 5 bases to trimming and J lost 0 bases; unmatched junction nucleotides: 1. Germline values: CDR1 SQVTM, CDR2 ANQGSEA. The CDR3 runs 12 residues. The DNA of the CDR3 is TGCAGCGTTCGCGGGAGCTCCTACGAGCAGTACTTC. This codes for CSVRGSSYEQYF.

The chain carries TRBV6-5 and TRBJ1-1, with TRBD1 matching 7 bases. Losses at the gene ends were 2 bases for V and 1 base for J; bases not matched to a gene: 1. The CDR3 loop spans 14 amino acids. Germline values: CDR1 MNHEY, CDR2 SVGAGI. The CDR3 protein is CASSYGTENTEAFF. The CDR3 nucleotides are TGTGCCAGCAGTTACGGGACAGAGAACACTGAAGCTTTCTTT.